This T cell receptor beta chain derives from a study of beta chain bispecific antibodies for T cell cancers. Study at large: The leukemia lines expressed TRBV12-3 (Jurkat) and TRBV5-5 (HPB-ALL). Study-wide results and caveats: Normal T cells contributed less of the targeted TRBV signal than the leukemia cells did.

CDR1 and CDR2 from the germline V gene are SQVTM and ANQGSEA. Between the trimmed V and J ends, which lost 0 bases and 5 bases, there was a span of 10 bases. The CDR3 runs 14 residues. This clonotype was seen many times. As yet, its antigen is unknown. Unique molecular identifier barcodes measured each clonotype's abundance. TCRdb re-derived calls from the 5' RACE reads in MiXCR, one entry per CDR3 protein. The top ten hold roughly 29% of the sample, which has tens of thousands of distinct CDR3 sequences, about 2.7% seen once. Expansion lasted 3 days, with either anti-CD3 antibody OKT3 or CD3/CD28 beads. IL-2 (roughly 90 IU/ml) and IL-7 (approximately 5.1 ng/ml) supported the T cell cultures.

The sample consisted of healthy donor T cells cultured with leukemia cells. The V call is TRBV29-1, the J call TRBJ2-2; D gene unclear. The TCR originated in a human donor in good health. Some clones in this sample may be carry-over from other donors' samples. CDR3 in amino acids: CSVEDSLVTGELFF. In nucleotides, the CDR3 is TGCAGCGTTGAAGATTCGCTAGTGACCGGGGAGCTGTTTTTT.